This T cell receptor beta chain is drawn from a study of blood T cell repertoires in COVID-19. Background on the study: Whether acute or convalescent, the COVID-19 samples came from the United States, Italy and Spain. PBMCs, B-cell-depleted T cells, or T cells were the source of the cDNA or gDNA that made up the material.

Original analysis: Nucleated cell number was recorded as an estimate derived from reference gene primer amplification. The assay was immunoSEQ multiplex PCR, and TCRdb's table has in-frame clones only and misses some. That table gives V, J and clone size, and the DNA gave D and trimming. Here the sample spans roughly 250,000 clones, about 86% being singletons. With V trimmed by 1 base and J by 4 bases, 10 bases remained unmatched. CDR1 and CDR2 from the germline V gene are LGHNA and YNFKEQ. There are 19 residues in the CDR3. A few counts support this clone. The clonotype was recovered from a woman of 80 years or more with acute or convalescent COVID-19. The chain carries TRBV4-2 and TRBJ2-1, with 13 bases that match TRBD2. Sequenced input: peripheral blood. This chain's CDR3 is CASSQGTSGGHPKYNEQFF. Here the CDR3 DNA reads TGTGCCAGCAGCCAAGGGACTAGCGGGGGCCACCCGAAATACAATGAGCAGTTCTTC.